A selection of T cell receptor beta chains follows, all from one sample in a study of shared clonotypes between healthy human individuals. The table came from immunoSEQ multiplex PCR; TCRdb's copy has only in-frame clones and leaves some out. The table includes about 800,000 clones, about 97% detected once. The sample was naive CD8+ T cells sorted from blood. The receptors here all came from a man aged 25-45 years in good health. The CDR3 runs from the conserved cysteine through the conserved F or W. A D gene is named only where the DNA matches it firmly. A clone size is listed for some rows: how often the clone was seen (once, few, many), or a class if it is expanded.

d_gene	abundance	j_gene	v_gene	CDR3nt	CDR3aa
-	-	TRBJ1-2	TRBV7-6	TGTGCCAGCAGCTTAGCGTCCGGGTCTGCTGGCTACACCTTC	CASSLASGSAGYTF
-	-	TRBJ2-7	TRBV21-1	TGTGCCGTCCCTATGACGGCTAGCGGGAGGACAACCTACGAGCAGTACTTC	CAVPMTASGRTTYEQYF
TRBD2	-	TRBJ2-7	TRBV7-8	TGTGCCAGCAGCTTAGGAGGGACTAGTGGGTACGAGCAGTACTTC	CASSLGGTSGYEQYF
-	-	TRBJ2-7	TRBV14	TGTGCCAGCAGCCAAGGACGCGGGGTATCCTACGAGCAGTACTTC	CASSQGRGVSYEQYF
-	-	TRBJ2-2	TRBV7-6	TGTGCCAGCAGCTTAGTAAACCCCCTAATTGGGGGCGGGGAGCTGTTTTTT	CASSLVNPLIGGGELFF
TRBD1	-	TRBJ2-7	TRBV7-8	TGTGCCAGCAGCCCAAGGACAGGGTTTGATGAGCAGTACTTC	CASSPRTGFDEQYF
-	-	TRBJ2-1	TRBV18	TGTGCCAGCTCACCAGGGCCACCCTACAATGAGCAGTTCTTC	CASSPGPPYNEQFF
-	-	TRBJ1-1	TRBV28	TGTGCCAGCAGTTCAGAGAACACTGAAGCTTTCTTT	CASSSENTEAFF
-	once	TRBJ2-3	TRBV5-1	TGCGCCAGCAGCTTGGCCCGGGGAGATACGCAGTATTTT	CASSLARGDTQYF
-	once	TRBJ2-7	TRBV2	TGTGCCAGCAGTGAAGGGGCCTTCTACGAGCAGTACTTC	CASSEGAFYEQYF
-	-	TRBJ1-2	TRBV7-9	TGTGCCAGCAGCCTAGGGACAACATATGGCTACACCTTC	CASSLGTTYGYTF
-	-	TRBJ2-3	TRBV7-9	TGTGCCAGCAGCTCACTAGCTGGAGATACGCAGTATTTT	CASSSLAGDTQYF
-	-	TRBJ1-2	TRBV7-9	TGTGCCATACCAGGGGAAAGTAACTATGGCTACACCTTC	CAIPGESNYGYTF
TRBD2	-	TRBJ2-7	TRBV13	TGTGCCAGCAGCCAACTTAGCGGGCTGCGCTCCTACGAGCAGTACTTC	CASSQLSGLRSYEQYF
-	-	TRBJ2-5	TRBV27	TGTGCCAGCAGTTTTCTTGGGTCGAGCCAAGAGACCCAGTACTTC	CASSFLGSSQETQYF
-	-	TRBJ1-5	TRBV7-6	TGTGCCAGCAGTCTACTTGGGAGCAATCAGCCCCAGCATTTT	CASSLLGSNQPQHF
TRBD1	-	TRBJ2-7	TRBV6-1	TGTGCCAGCAGCCCGGGACAGGGGGCTTTCGAGCAGTACTTC	CASSPGQGAFEQYF
TRBD1	-	TRBJ2-5	TRBV28	TGTGCCAGCAGTTTGGGGGACAGTCAAGAGACCCAGTACTTC	CASSLGDSQETQYF
-	-	TRBJ2-5	TRBV18	TGTGCCAGCTCACCAGGTGAAGAGACCCAGTACTTC	CASSPGEETQYF
-	-	TRBJ1-1	TRBV7-9	TGTGCCAGCAGCAACGTCTCTGAAGCTTTCTTT	CASSNVSEAFF
-	-	TRBJ1-2	TRBV25-1	TGTGCCAGCAGTCAACAGGGTTTGGGCTATGGCTACACCTTC	CASSQQGLGYGYTF
TRBD1	once	TRBJ2-5	TRBV18	TGTGCCAGCTCATCTTCAAGACAGGGCTTTGGTGAGACCCAGTACTTC	CASSSSRQGFGETQYF
-	-	TRBJ2-7	TRBV11-2	TGTGCCAGCAGCTTAGTAGCCGGGCTTCTCCCTTCCTACGAGCAGTACTTC	CASSLVAGLLPSYEQYF
TRBD2	-	TRBJ2-1	TRBV5-1	TGCGCCAGCAGCGCACTCGGACTAGCGGACGATTACAATGAGCAGTTCTTC	CASSALGLADDYNEQFF